Following are 23 T cell receptor beta chains from one sample sequenced in a study of cytomegalovirus exposure and HLA in healthy donors. The PCR was carried out with 60 Vbeta primers and 13 Jbeta primers. Repertoires were generated with immunoSEQ multiplex PCR, while TCRdb's copy carries only in-frame clones and drops some. Found here are 200,000 to 250,000 clones, roughly four fifths of them singletons; the top ten hold roughly 7.4%. Sequenced: PBMCs. These receptors all stem from a woman aged 60-70 years in good health and CMV-seropositive.

The CDR3 loop is CASRIGRNSEQYF. CDR3 coding DNA: TGTGCCAGCAGGATCGGGAGAAACTCCGAGCAGTACTTC. The chain recombines TRBV2 with TRBJ2-5; a weak D match, TRBD2 (6 bases). Matching the DNA end better, TRBJ2-7 makes the J call doubtful. From germline, CDR1 is SNHLY and CDR2 FYNNEI. The CDR3 sequence is 13 residues long.

The CDR3, as DNA: TGTGCCAGCAGCTTGGGTCCGCCGGGACAGGGGTTTTACGAGCAGTACTTC. It specifies CASSLGPPGQGFYEQYF. V usage is TRBV5-5 and J usage is TRBJ2-7, with 10 bases matching TRBD1. With V trimmed by 0 bases and J by 4 bases, 10 bases remained unmatched. This CDR3 region has 17 residues. Germline CDR1 SGHKS, CDR2 YYEKEE (reference sequence).

The chain joins TRBV10-1 to TRBJ1-3; D possibly corresponds to TRBD1 (5 bases). The CDR3 sequence is 18 residues long. V lost 3 bases, J lost 4 bases, and 22 bases lay in between. Looked up from germline, CDR1 is WNHNN and CDR2 is SYGVQD (reference sequence). The CDR3 loop is CASSEWAFLGLCGNTIYF. As DNA, the CDR3 is TGCGCCAGCAGTGAATGGGCCTTCCTGGGGCTCTGCGGAAACACCATATATTTT.

The V gene is TRBV19, the J gene TRBJ1-4; D is unresolved. CDR1 LNHDA and CDR2 SQIVND come from the germline V gene (reference sequence). The ends were cut back, 6 bases at V and 10 bases at J, with 21 bases in the middle. The CDR3 sequence is 15 residues long. The CDR3 DNA reads as TGTGCCAGTAGGACTATACTCTCGAACTTCGGAAAACTGTTTTTT. It specifies CASRTILSNFGKLFF.

The chain carries TRBV4-1 and TRBJ2-1, with 13 bases that match TRBD2. V was pared by 0 bases and J by 6 bases, with 5 bases of the junction left unmatched. Germline V gene sequence: CDR1 MGHRA, CDR2 YSYEKL. The CDR3 loop spans 17 amino acids. CDR3 bases: TGCGCCAGCAGCCAAGAAGTCGGGACTAGCGGGGTCAATGAGCAGTTCTTC. Translation gives CASSQEVGTSGVNEQFF.

V usage is TRBV29-1 and J usage is TRBJ2-7, with 9 positions matching TRBD1. V lost 4 bases and J lost 4; bases outside the gene matches: 5. The CDR3 is 13 amino acids. Germline CDR1 and CDR2: SQVTM and ANQGSEA. Written as DNA, the CDR3 is TGCAGCGTTGCCGGGACAGGGTTGTACGAGCAGTACTTC. Its protein is CSVAGTGLYEQYF.

This clone was recorded only once. The rearrangement uses TRBV4-1 and TRBJ1-2; D may be TRBD1 (5 bases). The germline V gene has CDR1 MGHRA and CDR2 YSYEKL. V gave up 3 bases and J gave up 7 bases, with 15 bases separating them. There are 14 residues in the CDR3. The CDR3 protein is CASSQLGVVGGYTF. For the CDR3, the DNA is TGCGCCAGCAGCCAGCTAGGGGTGGTAGGTGGCTACACCTTC.

The genes are TRBV11-2 and TRBJ2-5, with D unresolved. Deletions cut 3 bases from V and 3 bases from J, with 14 bases between. The CDR3 has 15 residues. Germline CDR1 SGHAT, CDR2 FQNNGV. The CDR3 nucleotides are TGTGCCAGCAGCTTCATTGGGCCCCCAAAAGAGACCCAGTACTTC. It codes for CASSFIGPPKETQYF. The entire variable domain, with the rest obtained from reference TRBV11-2 and TRBJ2-5, is as follows: EAGVAQSPRYKIIEKRQSVAFWCNPISGHATLYWYQQILGQGPKLLIQFQNNGVVDDSQLPKDRFSAERLKGVDSTLKIQPAKLEDSAVYLCASSFIGPPKETQYFGPGTRLLVL.

This rearrangement joins TRBV4-1 to TRBJ1-2, with 7 bases aligning to TRBD1. Germline assignment: CDR1 MGHRA and CDR2 YSYEKL. The CDR3 length is 16 residues. V gave up 1 base and J gave up 0 bases; unmatched junction bases: 5. The chain's CDR3 is CASSQVDRVSNYGYTF. The CDR3, as DNA: TGCGCCAGCAGCCAAGTAGACAGGGTCTCTAACTATGGCTACACCTTC.

The rearrangement links TRBV27 to TRBJ2-3; the D gene is possibly TRBD2 (5 bases). The CDR3 consists of 13 residues. Germline CDR1 and CDR2: MNHEY and SMNVEV (reference sequence). V was shortened by 8 bases and J by 1 base, with 10 bases between the two germline ends. CDR3 sequence reads: CASGYSGTDTQYF. CDR3 in DNA: TGTGCCAGCGGGTATAGCGGCACAGATACGCAGTATTTT.

This rearrangement joins TRBV7-9 to TRBJ2-5; 13 bases align to TRBD2. Germline V gives CDR1 SEHNR, CDR2 FQNEAQ (reference sequence). The trim removed 1 base at V and 5 bases at J, leaving 1 base unmatched. The CDR3 consists of 15 residues. The chain's CDR3 is CASSLGTSGSETQYF. The CDR3 DNA reads TGTGCCAGCAGCTTAGGGACTAGCGGGAGTGAGACCCAGTACTTC.

As regards this clone: One end of the junction does not line up with germline, which may come from a read error. J is TRBJ2-7 and V is TRBV4-1, with D possibly matching TRBD1 (6 bases). Germline loops: CDR1 MGHRA, CDR2 YSYEKL. This CDR3 has 17 residues. CDR3 sequence: CASSQGRSPQGSNERYF. CDR3 DNA sequence: TGCGCCAGCAGCCAAGGAAGGAGCCCGCAGGGGAGTAACGAGCGGTACTTC.

With regard to this clone: Different DNA sequences within this sample yield the same CDR3. This chain joins TRBV6-5 and TRBJ1-1, with D tentatively TRBD1 (5 bases). CDR3 length: 12 residues. Trimming shortened V by 0 bases and J by 7 bases, and 6 bases separated the two germline ends. CDR1 MNHEY and CDR2 SVGAGI come from the germline V gene. The CDR3 here is CASSYSRGEAFF. The CDR3 nucleotides read TGTGCCAGCAGTTACTCAAGGGGTGAAGCTTTCTTT.

This chain links TRBV10-1 with TRBJ2-2; TRBD1 matches 8 bases. CDR1 and CDR2 (germline): WNHNN, SYGVQD (reference sequence). V trimming: 8 bases; J trimming: 2 bases; junction bases outside the gene matches: 4. This CDR3 is 14 amino acids long. CDR3 in amino acids: CASSGQVNTGELFF. The CDR3 nucleotides are TGCGCCAGCTCGGGACAGGTTAACACCGGGGAGCTGTTTTTT.

The V and J genes are TRBV11-3 and TRBJ2-1, with 9 bases that match TRBD2. This CDR3 region has 18 residues. Unmatched junction bases numbered 16, after V lost 1 base and J lost 9 bases. The germline CDR1 and CDR2 sequences are SGHNT and YENEEA. Here the CDR3 reads CASSLGIQAGGPEGEQFF. The CDR3 DNA reads as TGTGCCAGCAGCTTAGGTATCCAGGCGGGAGGGCCTGAGGGTGAGCAGTTCTTC.

This clone was seen more than once but under ten times. This chain connects TRBV4-2 to TRBJ2-1, with D possibly being TRBD2 (5 bases). The CDR3 has 15 residues. The germline V and J ends were trimmed by 0 bases and 9 bases, with 15 bases remaining between them. CDR1 and CDR2 (germline): LGHNA, YNFKEQ. The DNA for the CDR3 is TGTGCCAGCAGCCAAGAAGGGAGTAGCGAAGGTGAGCAGTTCTTC. Encoded protein: CASSQEGSSEGEQFF.

This clone was found once. The chain joins TRBV18 to TRBJ2-7, with 8 bases that match TRBD2. V gave up 3 bases and J gave up 3 bases; unmatched junction bases: 7. Germline V gene lookup returns CDR1 KGHSH and CDR2 LQKENI. CDR3 length equals 15 residues. The CDR3, as DNA: TGTGCCAGCTCACCCCTAGCGGGCCCAGGCTACGAGCAGTACTTC. Residues: CASSPLAGPGYEQYF.

The chain recombines TRBV7-6 with TRBJ2-1; a possible D gene is TRBD2 (6 bases). Germline CDR1 and CDR2: SGHVS and FNYEAQ. The CDR3 spans 14 residues. V was shortened by 5 bases and J by 5 bases, with 13 bases between the two germline ends. In nucleotides, the CDR3 is TGTGCCAGCAGCCGGGGGAGTACCCACAATGAGCAGTTCTTC. Translating gives CASSRGSTHNEQFF.

This clone was seen only a few times. One junction end does not reproduce the germline sequence, and a read error may be involved. V and J are TRBV7-9 and TRBJ2-7, with TRBD2 matching over 8 bases. Germline loops: CDR1 SEHNR, CDR2 FQNEAQ (reference sequence). The CDR3 length is 15 residues. DNA for the CDR3: TGTTCCAGCAGCTTATGGCGGGGGGACTCCTACGAGCAGTACTTC. Amino acids: CSSSLWRGDSYEQYF.

CDR3 DNA sequence: TGTGCCAGCAGCACCCTCGGGACAGCCATGAACACTGAAGCTTTCTTT. Protein product: CASSTLGTAMNTEAFF. The chain uses TRBV7-9 and TRBJ1-1; 7 bases are shared with TRBD1. CDR3 length equals 16 residues. Germline CDR1 SEHNR, CDR2 FQNEAQ (reference sequence). V shed 5 bases, J shed 0 bases, and the junction held 9 bases outside the gene matches.

The rearrangement links TRBV5-1 to TRBJ2-3, with 12 bases lining up with TRBD2. Germline assignment: CDR1 SGHRS and CDR2 YFSETQ. The V segment lost 0 bases and the J segment 5 bases; nucleotides outside the gene matches: 4. The length of the CDR3 is 16 residues. CDR3 nucleotide sequence: TGCGCCAGCAGCTTGGGACTAGCGGGAGACGTAGATACGCAGTATTTT. The encoded protein is CASSLGLAGDVDTQYF.

The CDR3 protein is CASSAPPDRGNQPQHF. The CDR3 region has the DNA TGTGCCAGCAGCGCCCCTCCGGACAGGGGAAACCAGCCCCAGCATTTT. The J gene is TRBJ1-5, the V gene TRBV9; 9 bases map to TRBD1. With 3 bases clipped from V and 7 bases from J, the junction kept 11 bases outside the gene matches. Germline-derived CDR1 and CDR2 are SGDLS and YYNGEE. This CDR3 contains 16 residues.

As for this clone: This sample includes further DNA sequences coding for the same CDR3. The V gene is TRBV5-1, the J gene TRBJ1-5; D remains unclear. V was trimmed by 1 base and J by 1 base, leaving 3 bases between them. CDR3 length: 13 residues. In germline, CDR1 is SGHRS, CDR2 YFSETQ. The CDR3 is CASSLRSNQPQHF. The CDR3 DNA is TGCGCCAGCAGCTTGCGGAGCAATCAGCCCCAGCATTTT.